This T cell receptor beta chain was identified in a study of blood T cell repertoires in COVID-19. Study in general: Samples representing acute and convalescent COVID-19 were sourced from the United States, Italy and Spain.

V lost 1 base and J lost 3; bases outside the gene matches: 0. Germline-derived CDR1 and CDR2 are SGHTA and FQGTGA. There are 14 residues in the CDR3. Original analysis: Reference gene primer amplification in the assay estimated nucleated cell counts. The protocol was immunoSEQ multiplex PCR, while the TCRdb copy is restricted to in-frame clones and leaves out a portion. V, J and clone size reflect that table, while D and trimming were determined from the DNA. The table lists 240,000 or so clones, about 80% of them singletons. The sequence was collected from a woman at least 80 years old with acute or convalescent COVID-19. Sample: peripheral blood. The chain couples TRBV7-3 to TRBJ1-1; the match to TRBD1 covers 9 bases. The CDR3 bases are TGTGCCAGCAGCTTAAGGACAGGGGACACTGAAGCTTTCTTT. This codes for CASSLRTGDTEAFF.